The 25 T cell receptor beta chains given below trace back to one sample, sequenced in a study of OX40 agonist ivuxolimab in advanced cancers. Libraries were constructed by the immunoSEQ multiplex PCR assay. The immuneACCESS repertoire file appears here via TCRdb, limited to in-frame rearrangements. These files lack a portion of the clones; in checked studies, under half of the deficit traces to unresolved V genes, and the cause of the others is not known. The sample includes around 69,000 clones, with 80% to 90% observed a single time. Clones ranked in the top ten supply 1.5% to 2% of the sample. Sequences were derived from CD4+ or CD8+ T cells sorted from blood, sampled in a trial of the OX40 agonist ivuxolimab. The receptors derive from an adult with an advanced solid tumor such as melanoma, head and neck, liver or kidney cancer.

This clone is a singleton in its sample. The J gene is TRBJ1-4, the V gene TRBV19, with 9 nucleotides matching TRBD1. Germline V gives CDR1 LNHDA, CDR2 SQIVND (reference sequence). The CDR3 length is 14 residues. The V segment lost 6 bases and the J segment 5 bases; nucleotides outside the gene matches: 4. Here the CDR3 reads CASRLTGGNEKLFF. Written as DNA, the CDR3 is TGTGCCAGTAGGTTAACAGGGGGCAATGAAAAACTGTTTTTT.

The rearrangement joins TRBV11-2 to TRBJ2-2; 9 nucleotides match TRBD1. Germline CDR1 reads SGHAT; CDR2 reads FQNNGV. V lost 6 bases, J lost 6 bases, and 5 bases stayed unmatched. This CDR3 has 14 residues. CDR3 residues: CASSRQGDAGELFF. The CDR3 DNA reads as TGTGCCAGCAGTCGACAGGGGGACGCCGGGGAGCTGTTTTTT.

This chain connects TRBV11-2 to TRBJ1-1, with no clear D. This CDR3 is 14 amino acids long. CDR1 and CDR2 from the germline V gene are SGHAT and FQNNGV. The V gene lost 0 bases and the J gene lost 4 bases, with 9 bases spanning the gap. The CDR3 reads CASSLEREGTEAFF. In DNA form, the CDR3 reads TGTGCCAGCAGCTTAGAGAGGGAGGGCACTGAAGCTTTCTTT. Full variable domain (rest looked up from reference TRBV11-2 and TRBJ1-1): EAGVAQSPRYKIIEKRQSVAFWCNPISGHATLYWYQQILGQGPKLLIQFQNNGVVDDSQLPKDRFSAERLKGVDSTLKIQPAKLEDSAVYLCASSLEREGTEAFFGQGTRLTVV.

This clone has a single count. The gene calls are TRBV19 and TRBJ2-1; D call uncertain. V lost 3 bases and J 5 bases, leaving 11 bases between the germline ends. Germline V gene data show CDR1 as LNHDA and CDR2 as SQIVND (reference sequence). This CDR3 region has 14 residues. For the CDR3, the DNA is TGTGCCAGTAGTATCGCCCGACTCGACAATGAGCAGTTCTTC. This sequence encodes CASSIARLDNEQFF.

The chain's CDR3 is CASSPARQGFDEQYF. CDR3 coding DNA: TGTGCCAGCTCACCCGCGCGACAGGGTTTCGACGAGCAGTACTTC. The chain carries TRBV18 and TRBJ2-7; 7 nucleotides match TRBD1. The V segment lost 3 bases and the J segment 5 bases; nucleotides outside the gene matches: 10. CDR3 length: 15 residues. The germline V gene encodes CDR1 KGHSH and CDR2 LQKENI.

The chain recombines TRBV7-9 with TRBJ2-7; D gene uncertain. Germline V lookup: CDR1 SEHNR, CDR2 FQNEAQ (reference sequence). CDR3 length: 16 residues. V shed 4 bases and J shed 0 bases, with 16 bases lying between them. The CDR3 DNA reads TGTGCCAGCAGCTCCCATGAAGGGCGCAGCTCCTACGAGCAGTACTTC. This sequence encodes CASSSHEGRSSYEQYF.

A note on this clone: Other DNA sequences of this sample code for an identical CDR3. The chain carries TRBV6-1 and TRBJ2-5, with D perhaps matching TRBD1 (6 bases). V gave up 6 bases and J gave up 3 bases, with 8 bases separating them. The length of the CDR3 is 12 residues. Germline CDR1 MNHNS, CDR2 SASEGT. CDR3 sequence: CASRAGEETQYF. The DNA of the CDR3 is TGTGCCAGCAGGGCAGGGGAAGAGACCCAGTACTTC.

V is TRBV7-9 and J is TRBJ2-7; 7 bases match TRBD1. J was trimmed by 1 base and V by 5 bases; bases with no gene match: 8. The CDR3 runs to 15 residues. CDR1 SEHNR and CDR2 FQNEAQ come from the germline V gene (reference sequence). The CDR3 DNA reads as TGTGCCAGCAGCGGGTCCGGGACAGATTCCTACGAGCAGTACTTC. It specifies CASSGSGTDSYEQYF.

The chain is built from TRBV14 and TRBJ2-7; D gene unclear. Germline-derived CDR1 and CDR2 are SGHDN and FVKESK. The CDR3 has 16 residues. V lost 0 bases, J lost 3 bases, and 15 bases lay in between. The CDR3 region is CASSQDLRHSYYEQYF. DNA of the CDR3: TGTGCCAGCAGCCAAGACCTGCGGCATTCGTACTACGAGCAGTACTTC.

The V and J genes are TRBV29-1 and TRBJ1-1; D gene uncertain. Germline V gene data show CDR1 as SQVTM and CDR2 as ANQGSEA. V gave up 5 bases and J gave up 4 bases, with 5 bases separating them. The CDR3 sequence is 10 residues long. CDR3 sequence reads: CSVSITEAFF. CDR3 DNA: TGCAGCGTTAGCATCACTGAAGCTTTCTTT.

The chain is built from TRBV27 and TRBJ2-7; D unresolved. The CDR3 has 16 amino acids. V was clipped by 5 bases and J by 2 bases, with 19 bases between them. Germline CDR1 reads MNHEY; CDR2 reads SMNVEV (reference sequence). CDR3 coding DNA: TGTGCCAGCAGTAAAGACCGGGCCCCCGGCGCCTACGAGCAGTACTTC. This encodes CASSKDRAPGAYEQYF.

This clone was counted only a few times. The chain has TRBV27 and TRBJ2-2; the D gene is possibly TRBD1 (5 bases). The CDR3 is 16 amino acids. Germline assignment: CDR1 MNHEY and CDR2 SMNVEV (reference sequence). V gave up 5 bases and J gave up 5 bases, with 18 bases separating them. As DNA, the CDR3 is TGTGCCAGCAGTATTTATCCGGGCAGGGCGACCGGGGAGCTGTTTTTT. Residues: CASSIYPGRATGELFF.

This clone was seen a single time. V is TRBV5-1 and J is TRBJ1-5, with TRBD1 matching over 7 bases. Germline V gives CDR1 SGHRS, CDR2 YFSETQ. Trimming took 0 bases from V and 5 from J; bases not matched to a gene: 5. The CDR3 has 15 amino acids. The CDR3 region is CASSLEGAKDQPQHF. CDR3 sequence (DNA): TGCGCCAGCAGCTTGGAGGGGGCGAAGGATCAGCCCCAGCATTTT. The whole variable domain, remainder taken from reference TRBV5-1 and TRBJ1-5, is KAGVTQTPRYLIKTRGQQVTLSCSPISGHRSVSWYQQTPGQGLQFLFEYFSETQRNKGNFPGRFSGRQFSNSRSEMNVSTLELGDSALYLCASSLEGAKDQPQHFGDGTRLSIL.

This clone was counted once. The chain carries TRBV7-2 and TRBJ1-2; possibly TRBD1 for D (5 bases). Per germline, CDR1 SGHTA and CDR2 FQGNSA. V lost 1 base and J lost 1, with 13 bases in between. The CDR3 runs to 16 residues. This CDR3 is CASSLVGGDFNYGYTF. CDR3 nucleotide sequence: TGTGCCAGCAGCTTAGTGGGGGGGGATTTTAACTATGGCTACACCTTC.

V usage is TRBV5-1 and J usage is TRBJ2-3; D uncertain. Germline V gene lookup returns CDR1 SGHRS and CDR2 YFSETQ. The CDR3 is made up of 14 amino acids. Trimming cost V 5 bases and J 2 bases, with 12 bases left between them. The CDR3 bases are TGCGCCAGCAGGGAGCAAACAGACACAGATACGCAGTATTTT. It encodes CASREQTDTDTQYF.

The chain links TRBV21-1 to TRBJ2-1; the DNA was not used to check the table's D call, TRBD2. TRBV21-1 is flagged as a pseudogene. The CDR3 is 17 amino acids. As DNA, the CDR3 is TGTGCCAGCAGCATGTTACAGCGGGAAAGCTCCTACAATGAGCAGTTCTTC. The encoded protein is CASSMLQRESSYNEQFF.

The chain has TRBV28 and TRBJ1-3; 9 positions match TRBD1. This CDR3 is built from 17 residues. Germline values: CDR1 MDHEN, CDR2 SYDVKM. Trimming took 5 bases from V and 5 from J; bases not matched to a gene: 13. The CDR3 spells CASSPRDRDLFRNTIYF. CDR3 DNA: TGTGCCAGCAGTCCGCGGGACAGGGATCTCTTTAGAAACACCATATATTTT.

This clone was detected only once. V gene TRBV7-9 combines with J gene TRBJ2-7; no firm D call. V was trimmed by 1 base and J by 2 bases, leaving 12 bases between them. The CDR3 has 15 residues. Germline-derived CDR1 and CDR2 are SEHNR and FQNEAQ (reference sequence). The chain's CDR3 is CASSLVGGRTYEQYF. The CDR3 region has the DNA TGTGCCAGCAGCTTAGTGGGTGGCAGAACCTACGAGCAGTACTTC.

The DNA of the CDR3 is TGTGCCAGCAGCGCCGTCGACCAAGAGACCCAGTACTTC. Amino acids: CASSAVDQETQYF. V is TRBV7-8 and J is TRBJ2-5; D unresolved. Germline V gene data show CDR1 as SGHVS and CDR2 as FQNEAQ. V shed 5 bases and J shed 0 bases, with 7 bases lying between them. The CDR3 covers 13 residues.

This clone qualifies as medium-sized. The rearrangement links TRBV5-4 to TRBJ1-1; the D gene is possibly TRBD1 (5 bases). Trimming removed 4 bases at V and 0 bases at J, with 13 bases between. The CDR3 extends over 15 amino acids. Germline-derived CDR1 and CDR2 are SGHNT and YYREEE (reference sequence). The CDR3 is CASSQEATVNTEAFF. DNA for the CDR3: TGTGCCAGCAGCCAGGAGGCGACAGTGAACACTGAAGCTTTCTTT.

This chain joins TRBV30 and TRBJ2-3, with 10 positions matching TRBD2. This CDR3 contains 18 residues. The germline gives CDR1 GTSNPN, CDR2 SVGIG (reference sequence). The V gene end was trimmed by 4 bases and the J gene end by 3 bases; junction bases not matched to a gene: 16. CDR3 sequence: CAWTGLAVISLATDTQYF. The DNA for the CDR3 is TGTGCCTGGACCGGACTAGCGGTGATTTCCCTAGCAACAGATACGCAGTATTTT.

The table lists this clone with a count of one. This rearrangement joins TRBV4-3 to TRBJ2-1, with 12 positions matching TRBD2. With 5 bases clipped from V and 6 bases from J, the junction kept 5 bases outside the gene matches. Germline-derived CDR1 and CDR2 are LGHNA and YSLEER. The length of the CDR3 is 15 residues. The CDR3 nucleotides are TGCGCCAGCAGCATGACTAGCGGGAGAAGCAATGAGCAGTTCTTC. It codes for CASSMTSGRSNEQFF.

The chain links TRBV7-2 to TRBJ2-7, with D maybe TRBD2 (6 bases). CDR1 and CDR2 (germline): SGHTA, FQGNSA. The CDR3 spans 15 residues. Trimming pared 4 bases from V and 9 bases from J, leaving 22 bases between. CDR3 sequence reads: CASSSRGGLTEGQYF. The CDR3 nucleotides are TGTGCCAGCAGCTCCCGTGGGGGACTCACGGAGGGGCAGTACTTC.

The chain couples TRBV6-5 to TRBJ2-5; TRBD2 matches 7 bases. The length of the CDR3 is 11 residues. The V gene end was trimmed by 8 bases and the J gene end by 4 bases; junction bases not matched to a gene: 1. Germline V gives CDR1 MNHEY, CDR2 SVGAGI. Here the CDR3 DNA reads TGTGCCAGCGGGAGGGGAGAGACCCAGTACTTC. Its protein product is CASGRGETQYF.

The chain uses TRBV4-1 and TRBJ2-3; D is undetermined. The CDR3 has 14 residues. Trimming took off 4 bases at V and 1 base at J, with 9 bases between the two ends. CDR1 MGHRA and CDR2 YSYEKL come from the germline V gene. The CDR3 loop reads CASSLGTGTDTQYF. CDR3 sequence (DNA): TGCGCCAGCAGCCTGGGTACTGGCACAGATACGCAGTATTTT.